This record looks at one T cell receptor beta chain sequence and its context. Data came from immunoSEQ multiplex PCR; TCRdb stores just in-frame clones and leaves some out. Of approximately 100,000 clones in the sample, roughly 90% were seen once. The record originates from a study of control samples from healthy donors and cancer patients. With 4 bases clipped from V and 4 bases from J, the junction kept 7 bases outside the gene matches. From germline, CDR1 is SGHNT and CDR2 YYREEE (reference sequence). The CDR3 sequence is 18 residues long. The sample consisted of blood. J is TRBJ2-2 and V is TRBV5-4; 16 bases match TRBD2. The TCR comes from a woman between 50 and 59 years old in good health. CDR3 in DNA: TGTGCCAGCAGCCCGGGACTAGCGGGAGGGCCGGGCACCGGGGAGCTGTTTTTT. Amino acids: CASSPGLAGGPGTGELFF.